The next 32 T cell receptor beta chains were all read from a single sample in a study of blood T cell repertoires in COVID-19. Clones were sequenced by immunoSEQ multiplex PCR, and TCRdb holds only the in-frame ones, with some missing. The repertoire has about 45,000 clones, over 75% of them found once; the top ten carry over 13%. The sample comprised peripheral blood. Receptors originate from a human donor in a cohort sampled during active COVID-19.

This clone was seen a handful of times. CDR3 in amino acids: CASSLGPEADTQYF. In nucleotides, the CDR3 is TGTGCCAGCAGCTTAGGGCCAGAGGCGGATACGCAGTATTTT. The rearrangement uses TRBV11-3 and TRBJ2-3; no clear D. V shed 1 base and J shed 6 bases, with 11 bases lying between them. Germline CDR1 SGHNT, CDR2 YENEEA. The CDR3 consists of 14 residues.

The genes are TRBV7-9 and TRBJ2-1, with a weak D call TRBD1 (6 bases). This CDR3 is 14 amino acids long. The V gene's germline CDR1 is SEHNR and CDR2 FQNEAQ (reference sequence). Between the trimmed V and J ends, which lost 8 bases and 0 bases, there was a span of 11 bases. This chain's CDR3 is CASEGESSYNEQFF. The CDR3 coding sequence is TGTGCCAGCGAGGGGGAAAGCTCCTACAATGAGCAGTTCTTC.

The CDR3 reads CATLSGVSTDTQYF. The CDR3 region has the DNA TGTGCCACCCTTAGCGGGGTTAGCACAGATACGCAGTATTTT. V usage is TRBV2 and J usage is TRBJ2-3; 8 positions match TRBD2. The CDR3 runs to 14 residues. Losses at the gene ends were 10 bases for V and 0 bases for J; bases not matched to a gene: 6. Per germline, CDR1 SNHLY and CDR2 FYNNEI.

This chain uses TRBV7-2 with TRBJ1-1, with TRBD1 identical over 12 bases. J gave up 5 bases and V 5 bases, and 9 bases lay outside the gene matches. From germline, CDR1 is SGHTA and CDR2 FQGNSA. This CDR3 contains 16 residues. The CDR3 is CASSRGQGAQETEAFF. The CDR3 nucleotides are TGTGCCAGCAGCAGGGGACAGGGGGCGCAGGAGACTGAAGCTTTCTTT.

This clone was found once. V is TRBV10-3 and J is TRBJ2-1, with 8 bases fitting TRBD2. Per the germline V gene, CDR1 is ENHRY and CDR2 is SYGVKD. The CDR3 covers 15 residues. V trimming: 6 bases; J trimming: 6 bases; junction bases outside the gene matches: 10. CDR3 sequence: CAISEPGTSLNEQFF. For the CDR3, the DNA is TGTGCCATCAGCGAACCCGGGACTAGTCTCAATGAGCAGTTCTTC.

This clone was picked up one time. J is TRBJ1-4 and V is TRBV30; D unresolved. The germline V and J ends were trimmed by 2 bases and 5 bases, with 3 bases remaining between them. The germline gives CDR1 GTSNPN, CDR2 SVGIG (reference sequence). There are 11 residues in the CDR3. The CDR3 loop is CAWSTNEKLFF. The DNA of the CDR3 is TGTGCCTGGAGTACAAATGAAAAACTGTTTTTT.

In DNA form, the CDR3 reads TGTGCCAGCAGCCCTGGACTAGCGGGAGGGGTAGATACGCAGTATTTT. Its translation is CASSPGLAGGVDTQYF. The chain employs TRBV5-8 and TRBJ2-3; 15 nucleotides align to TRBD2. Germline CDR1 is SGHTS and CDR2 is YDEGEE. The CDR3 length is 16 residues. With V trimmed by 4 bases and J by 5 bases, 5 bases remained unmatched. Full variable domain (outside the CDR3, taken from reference TRBV5-8 and TRBJ2-3): EAGVTQSPTHLIKTRGQQATLRCSPISGHTSVYWYQQALGLGLQFLLWYDEGEERNRGNFPPRFSGRQFPNYSSELNVNALELEDSALYLCASSPGLAGGVDTQYFGPGTRLTVL.

The V and J genes are TRBV29-1 and TRBJ2-1; 9 nucleotides line up with TRBD1. J lost 6 bases, V lost 4 bases, and 7 bases had no gene match. From germline, CDR1 is SQVTM and CDR2 ANQGSEA. The CDR3 has 14 amino acids. CDR3 in amino acids: CSVAGQGKGNEQFF. CDR3 sequence (DNA): TGCAGCGTTGCGGGACAGGGAAAAGGCAATGAGCAGTTCTTC.

This clone was observed a handful of times. The junction departs from the called germline gene at one end, perhaps through a read error. J is TRBJ2-7 and V is TRBV11-2; D may be TRBD2 (5 bases). Germline V lookup: CDR1 SGHAT, CDR2 FQNNGV. This CDR3 is 16 amino acids long. CDR3 coding DNA: TGTGCCAGCAGCTTAAGGCTAGCCGGCGGCTCCCACGAGCAGTACTTC. This gives the protein CASSLRLAGGSHEQYF.

The chain recombines TRBV19 with TRBJ2-7, with D possibly being TRBD1 (6 bases). The CDR3 contains 15 residues. Trimming removed 0 bases from V and 2 bases from J, with 11 bases in between. Per the germline V gene, CDR1 is LNHDA and CDR2 is SQIVND (reference sequence). CDR3 DNA: TGTGCCAGTAGTATAGATCGAGGGGGTACCTACGAGCAGTACTTC. This codes for CASSIDRGGTYEQYF.

This clone has a single count. V and J are TRBV5-8 and TRBJ2-7; D uncertain. The germline V and J ends were trimmed by 0 bases and 6 bases, with 7 bases remaining between them. Germline CDR1 SGHTS, CDR2 YDEGEE. This CDR3 has 12 residues. The CDR3 spells CASSLGFSEQYF. DNA of the CDR3: TGTGCCAGCAGCTTGGGGTTCAGCGAGCAGTACTTC.

The J gene is TRBJ1-2, the V gene TRBV5-6, with 10 bases that match TRBD1. The ends lost 4 bases at V and 9 bases at J; junction bases unmatched: 15. This CDR3 has 16 amino acids. Germline values: CDR1 SGHDT, CDR2 YYEEEE. CDR3 region: CASSPISPGQGTRYTF. The DNA for the CDR3 is TGTGCCAGCAGCCCGATATCGCCGGGACAGGGGACGCGCTACACCTTC.

As for this clone: This sample also contains other DNA sequences that code for the same CDR3. This chain joins TRBV7-9 and TRBJ1-1; TRBD1 aligns across 8 bases. The CDR3 is made up of 16 amino acids. The trim removed 1 base at V and 1 base at J, leaving 5 bases unmatched. Germline CDR1 reads SEHNR; CDR2 reads FQNEAQ (reference sequence). CDR3 DNA: TGTGCCAGCAGCTTAGGTGGGACAGGTGAGAACACTGAAGCTTTCTTT. Translated, it gives CASSLGGTGENTEAFF.

V usage is TRBV5-1 and J usage is TRBJ2-7, with TRBD2 identical over 8 bases. The CDR3 loop spans 16 amino acids. J gave up 3 bases and V 5 bases, and 13 bases lay outside the gene matches. The germline V gene encodes CDR1 SGHRS and CDR2 YFSETQ. CDR3 amino acids: CASSSRPGLGLYEQYF. The DNA of the CDR3 is TGCGCCAGCAGTTCTCGACCGGGACTAGGTCTCTACGAGCAGTACTTC.

The CDR3 here is CASSYTGENTEAFF. CDR3 coding DNA: TGTGCCAGCAGCTACACAGGGGAGAACACTGAAGCTTTCTTT. The chain combines TRBV11-3 with TRBJ1-1; TRBD1 matches at 7 bases. The CDR3 sequence is 14 residues long. CDR1 is SGHNT and CDR2 is YENEEA in the germline V gene. V lost 4 bases and J lost 1; bases outside the gene matches: 3.

The V and J genes are TRBV12-3 or TRBV12-4 and TRBJ2-7; 7 nucleotides line up with TRBD1. The CDR3 totals 12 residues. The trim removed 1 base at V and 6 bases at J, leaving 0 bases unmatched. The CDR3 here is CASSLDRGEQYF. The CDR3, as DNA: TGTGCCAGCAGTTTAGACAGGGGCGAGCAGTACTTC.

This clone showed up just a few times. The gene calls are TRBV12-3 or TRBV12-4 and TRBJ2-7; a possible D gene is TRBD1 (5 bases). This CDR3 has 13 residues. V was clipped by 0 bases and J by 4 bases, with 7 bases between them. The CDR3 spells CASSLAGPYEQYF. CDR3 coding DNA: TGTGCCAGCAGTTTAGCGGGGCCTTACGAGCAGTACTTC.

The J gene is TRBJ1-3, the V gene TRBV7-2, with 7 bases that match TRBD1. V shed 4 bases, J shed 3 bases, and the junction held 0 bases outside the gene matches. This CDR3 has 13 amino acids. CDR1 SGHTA and CDR2 FQGNSA come from the germline V gene. CDR3 coding DNA: TGTGCCAGCAGCTCAGGGGGTGGAAACACCATATATTTT. This gives the protein CASSSGGGNTIYF.

The CDR3 DNA is TGTGCCAGCAGCCCTCAGGAAGAGGGTGAAAAACTGTTTTTT. Encoded protein: CASSPQEEGEKLFF. The V and J genes are TRBV11-3 and TRBJ1-4, with unresolved D. CDR1 and CDR2 from the germline V gene are SGHNT and YENEEA. This CDR3 is built from 14 residues. V lost 5 bases to trimming and J lost 7 bases, with 14 bases between them.

This clone showed up just once. In nucleotides, the CDR3 is TGTGCTAGTGGCCCGGGACAGGGGGCCCAATCTCCTAGCACAGATACGCAGTATTTT. This translates into CASGPGQGAQSPSTDTQYF. The chain links TRBV12-5 to TRBJ2-3; 12 bases line up with TRBD1. This CDR3 has 19 residues. V shed 6 bases, J shed 0 bases, and the junction held 13 bases outside the gene matches. Germline assignment: CDR1 LGHNT and CDR2 FRNRAP.

In DNA, the CDR3 is TGTGCCAGTAGTCCACTAGCGGGGGACTACAATGAGCAGTTCTTC. Protein product: CASSPLAGDYNEQFF. The chain uses TRBV19 and TRBJ2-1; TRBD2 agrees at 11 bases. With V trimmed by 5 bases and J by 3 bases, 3 bases remained unmatched. This CDR3 has 15 residues. Germline values: CDR1 LNHDA, CDR2 SQIVND (reference sequence).

This chain uses TRBV28 with TRBJ2-1; TRBD2 matches 7 bases. CDR1 and CDR2 (germline): MDHEN, SYDVKM. This CDR3 is 15 amino acids long. V lost 2 bases, J lost 7 bases, and 8 bases stayed unmatched. The CDR3 loop reads CASSLVGGPPNEQFF. The CDR3 DNA reads TGTGCCAGCAGTTTAGTGGGAGGGCCACCAAATGAGCAGTTCTTC.

This clone showed up many times. The chain carries TRBV19 and TRBJ2-1, with 13 bases identical to TRBD2. V was clipped by 8 bases and J by 7 bases; unmatched bases: 8. Germline values: CDR1 LNHDA, CDR2 SQIVND (reference sequence). The CDR3 loop spans 15 amino acids. CDR3: CASSKLAGGKNEQFF. CDR3 sequence (DNA): TGTGCCAGTTCGAAACTAGCGGGAGGGAAGAATGAGCAGTTCTTC.

The chain is built from TRBV28 and TRBJ2-7, with TRBD1 matching 7 bases. The V and J ends lost 5 bases and 6 bases, in that order; junction bases with no gene match: 10. CDR1 and CDR2 (germline): MDHEN, SYDVKM. The CDR3 has 14 amino acids. This chain's CDR3 is CASSARGGLPEQYF. DNA of the CDR3: TGTGCCAGCAGTGCGAGAGGGGGCCTCCCCGAGCAGTACTTC.

The chain couples TRBV7-3 to TRBJ2-7, with D perhaps matching TRBD2 (7 bases). Germline CDR1 is SGHTA and CDR2 is FQGTGA. The V and J ends lost 3 bases and 6 bases respectively, with 12 bases between them. This CDR3 contains 13 residues. The CDR3 sequence: CASSFLRGGEQYF. The CDR3, as DNA: TGTGCCAGCAGCTTCTTGAGGGGGGGCGAGCAGTACTTC.

The V call is TRBV10-3, the J call TRBJ2-7; D ambiguous. The CDR3 spans 13 residues. V was pared by 2 bases and J by 4 bases, with 9 bases between. Germline CDR1 reads ENHRY; CDR2 reads SYGVKD. This chain's CDR3 is CAISEEVGYEQYF. CDR3 bases: TGTGCCATCAGTGAGGAAGTCGGGTACGAGCAGTACTTC.

J is TRBJ2-7 and V is TRBV7-9; TRBD1 agrees at 11 bases. The CDR3 sequence is 14 residues long. V gave up 5 bases and J gave up 3 bases; unmatched junction bases: 3. Germline V gives CDR1 SEHNR, CDR2 FQNEAQ (reference sequence). CDR3 sequence (DNA): TGTGCCAGCAGCGCCGGGACAGGGGGCTACGAGCAGTACTTC. Its protein is CASSAGTGGYEQYF.

This clone was counted only a few times. This sequence joins TRBV4-2 and TRBJ2-2; maybe TRBD1 (6 bases). V gave up 4 bases and J gave up 3 bases, with 12 bases separating them. Looked up from germline, CDR1 is LGHNA and CDR2 is YNFKEQ. The CDR3 contains 15 residues. As DNA, the CDR3 is TGTGCCAGCAGCCCCCGGACAGAATACACCGGGGAGCTGTTTTTT. Protein product: CASSPRTEYTGELFF.

The rearrangement joins TRBV19 to TRBJ2-7; 7 bases are shared with TRBD1. The CDR3 sequence is 14 residues long. The J segment lost 4 bases and the V segment lost 7 bases, leaving 10 bases of the junction unmatched. In germline, CDR1 is LNHDA, CDR2 SQIVND (reference sequence). The CDR3 sequence is CASNDRQGGYEQYF. The CDR3 nucleotides read TGTGCCAGTAACGACCGACAGGGTGGGTACGAGCAGTACTTC.

This clone was seen only a few times. The chain links TRBV7-2 to TRBJ2-7, with a tentative D call TRBD2 (5 bases). The V end was cut by 5 bases, the J end by 0 bases, with 17 bases between. Per the germline V gene, CDR1 is SGHTA and CDR2 is FQGNSA. CDR3 length equals 16 residues. CDR3 sequence reads: CASSPRGLAISYEQYF. The DNA of the CDR3 is TGTGCCAGCAGCCCGCGTGGGCTAGCCATCTCCTACGAGCAGTACTTC.

This clone was seen only a few times. The V gene is TRBV5-1, the J gene TRBJ1-1, with D possibly matching TRBD1 (5 bases). Per germline, CDR1 SGHRS and CDR2 YFSETQ. The CDR3 extends over 15 amino acids. The V end was cut by 1 base, the J end by 4 bases, with 14 bases between. In DNA, the CDR3 is TGCGCCAGCAGCTTGAGGCCCGGGGGGGGCACTGAAGCTTTCTTT. Encoded protein: CASSLRPGGGTEAFF.

This sequence joins TRBV30 and TRBJ2-2; maybe TRBD2 (6 bases). Germline CDR1 is GTSNPN and CDR2 is SVGIG (reference sequence). The V end lost 2 bases, the J end lost 8 bases, and 15 bases lay between the germline ends. The CDR3 has 14 residues. In nucleotides, the CDR3 is TGTGCCTGGAGTCCTACGGGACTTATAGGGGAGCTGTTTTTT. It is translated as CAWSPTGLIGELFF.